This record looks at one T cell receptor beta chain sequence and its context. Its specificity is unknown. The data were obtained in a study of T cell responses to AZD1222 COVID-19 vaccine. This table comes from immunoSEQ multiplex PCR, and its TCRdb copy is limited to in-frame clones, with some not included. Seen here are roughly 110,000 clones, 89% observed once, and the top ten hold about 7%. General observations from the study: Sampled repertoires all dated from after the peak T cell response. Recipients of two AZD1222 doses showed rising Spike-specific TCR breadth and depth.

The clonotype originates from an adult in good health. Here the sequenced sample was peripheral blood, taken on day 0 of AZD1222 vaccination.

Written as DNA, the CDR3 is TGTGCCAGCAGCTTAGGGACTAACTCCTACGAGCAGTACTTC. Amino acid sequence: CASSLGTNSYEQYF. V is TRBV7-9 and J is TRBJ2-7, with D possibly matching TRBD2 (6 bases). The germline V gene encodes CDR1 SEHNR and CDR2 FQNEAQ (reference sequence). Between the trimmed V and J ends, which lost 1 base and 0 bases, there was a span of 7 bases. This CDR3 spans 14 amino acids.